This passage covers 23 T cell receptor beta chains from one sample sequenced in a study of PD-1 blockade in classical Hodgkin lymphoma. Every patient was affected by relapse after autologous stem cell transplantation, while exposure to brentuximab vedotin was not uniform. Produced via immunoSEQ multiplex PCR; TCRdb's table is partial and in-frame only. The table shows just under 45,000 clones, with roughly 72% occurring only once. This specimen consisted of peripheral blood mononuclear cells (PBMCs), obtained before the second cycle of nivolumab. These receptor sequences come from a human donor with classical Hodgkin lymphoma.

The rearrangement links TRBV7-6 to TRBJ1-3; D ambiguous. Per the germline V gene, CDR1 is SGHVS and CDR2 is FNYEAQ. CDR3 length: 16 residues. V was shortened by 5 bases and J by 0 bases, with 14 bases between the two germline ends. CDR3 residues: CASSTTDTSSGNTIYF. CDR3 bases: TGTGCCAGCAGCACAACAGACACATCCTCTGGAAACACCATATATTTT.

This rearrangement joins TRBV4-1 to TRBJ2-5; possible D gene TRBD1, 6 bases. Judging by the DNA end, TRBJ2-7 fits better; the J call may be wrong. This CDR3 is 15 amino acids long. Germline V gene sequence: CDR1 MGHRA, CDR2 YSYEKL. CDR3 in amino acids: CASSQGGQAAYEQYF. The CDR3 DNA reads TGCGCCAGCAGCCAAGGGGGGCAGGCCGCCTACGAGCAGTACTTC.

This chain links TRBV29-1 with TRBJ2-6; possibly TRBD2 for D (6 bases). CDR1 is SQVTM and CDR2 is ANQGSEA in the germline V gene. V lost 4 bases to trimming and J lost 0 bases, with 10 bases between them. This CDR3 is 15 amino acids long. CDR3: CSVVGGSSGANVLTF. The CDR3 region has the DNA TGCAGCGTTGTAGGAGGGTCCTCTGGGGCCAACGTCCTGACTTTC.

The chain carries TRBV27 and TRBJ2-1, with D hard to call. This CDR3 comprises 14 residues. CDR1 is MNHEY, CDR2 SMNVEV, per germline (reference sequence). The germline V and J ends were trimmed by 8 bases and 6 bases, with 17 bases remaining between them. The DNA for the CDR3 is TGTGCCAGCCGCCCGGGCCCACCCACCAATGAGCAGTTCTTC. Protein product: CASRPGPPTNEQFF.

The chain combines TRBV27 with TRBJ2-2; D ambiguous. The CDR3 covers 16 residues. Per germline, CDR1 MNHEY and CDR2 SMNVEV (reference sequence). V was clipped by 5 bases and J by 6 bases, with 19 bases between them. The CDR3 nucleotides are TGTGCCAGCAGTCAATTCCTGAGGAACCTTGCCGGGGAGCTGTTTTTT. It is translated as CASSQFLRNLAGELFF.

The chain employs TRBV7-3 and TRBJ2-7, with 7 bases matching TRBD1. The germline V gene encodes CDR1 SGHTA and CDR2 FQGTGA. There are 14 residues in the CDR3. J lost 1 base, V lost 5 bases, and 5 bases had no gene match. The CDR3: CASSQPGQSYEQYF. The DNA for the CDR3 is TGTGCCAGCAGCCAACCGGGACAGTCCTACGAGCAGTACTTC. The entire variable domain, with the rest obtained from reference TRBV7-3 and TRBJ2-7, is as follows: GAGVSQTPSNKVTEKGKYVELRCDPISGHTALYWYRQSLGQGPEFLIYFQGTGAADDSGLPNDRFFAVRPEGSVSTLKIQRTERGDSAVYLCASSQPGQSYEQYFGPGTRLTVT.

This chain joins TRBV5-1 and TRBJ1-2; TRBD1 might be the D (5 bases). Germline CDR1 reads SGHRS; CDR2 reads YFSETQ. This CDR3 spans 12 amino acids. V lost 4 bases and J 6 bases, leaving 10 bases between the germline ends. The DNA of the CDR3 is TGCGCCAGCAGCCTGGACACGGATGGCTACACCTTC. As protein: CASSLDTDGYTF.

The CDR3 loop reads CASSPTTSGGEKEQFF. The CDR3 coding sequence is TGTGCCAGTAGTCCCACGACTAGCGGGGGGGAAAAAGAGCAGTTCTTC. The rearrangement links TRBV19 to TRBJ2-1; 14 nucleotides match TRBD2. Trimming cost V 5 bases and J 10 bases; bases outside gene matches: 10. Per the germline V gene, CDR1 is LNHDA and CDR2 is SQIVND (reference sequence). The CDR3 length is 16 residues.

V is TRBV29-1 and J is TRBJ2-7; the D gene is possibly TRBD1 (6 bases). The germline gives CDR1 SQVTM, CDR2 ANQGSEA. The CDR3 length is 11 residues. V was cut by 4 bases and J by 3 bases, with 7 bases left in between. The chain's CDR3 is CSVGTVYEQYF. The CDR3 DNA sequence: TGCAGCGTTGGGACAGTCTACGAGCAGTACTTC.

In this sample, this clone is medium-sized (0.01 to 0.1%). The gene calls are TRBV2 and TRBJ2-7, with D unclear. CDR1 is SNHLY, CDR2 FYNNEI, per germline. V gave up 6 bases and J gave up 7 bases, with 13 bases separating them. The CDR3 consists of 12 residues. CDR3 protein: CASRDAAWEQYF. DNA of the CDR3: TGTGCCAGCAGGGACGCTGCGTGGGAGCAGTACTTC.

V gene TRBV9 combines with J gene TRBJ2-1, with a weak D call TRBD2 (6 bases). In germline, CDR1 is SGDLS, CDR2 YYNGEE. There are 15 residues in the CDR3. The V end was cut by 5 bases, the J end by 7 bases, with 19 bases between. CDR3 region: CASSGGPSLANEQFF. The CDR3 DNA is TGTGCCAGCAGTGGAGGGCCCTCCCTAGCGAATGAGCAGTTCTTC.

This clone has a handful of counts. J is TRBJ2-1 and V is TRBV7-9; 8 nucleotides align to TRBD2. Losses at the gene ends were 2 bases for V and 9 bases for J; bases not matched to a gene: 9. The CDR3 runs 15 residues. Germline V gene data show CDR1 as SEHNR and CDR2 as FQNEAQ (reference sequence). This CDR3 is CASSLMAGGGVEQFF. CDR3 coding DNA: TGTGCCAGCAGCTTAATGGCGGGAGGAGGGGTTGAGCAGTTCTTC.

This clone was observed a handful of times. The genes are TRBV18 and TRBJ1-2; 11 bases agree with TRBD1. V dropped 0 bases and J dropped 0; count of bases not matched to a gene: 6. Germline loops: CDR1 KGHSH, CDR2 LQKENI. The CDR3 has 18 amino acids. The CDR3 DNA follows: TGTGCCAGCTCACCACCCGGACAGGGGGCGAGAGCTAACTATGGCTACACCTTC. It encodes CASSPPGQGARANYGYTF.

This clone was observed a handful of times. The chain has TRBV5-1 and TRBJ2-5, with 7 positions matching TRBD1. The V gene end was trimmed by 7 bases and the J gene end by 1 base; junction bases not matched to a gene: 7. The CDR3 contains 14 residues. The germline V gene encodes CDR1 SGHRS and CDR2 YFSETQ. The CDR3 here is CASADRVGQETQYF. CDR3 in DNA: TGCGCCAGCGCCGACAGGGTAGGCCAAGAGACCCAGTACTTC.

Details on this clone: Other DNA sequences within the sample encode an identical CDR3. The chain joins TRBV9 to TRBJ2-3; D is unresolved. The germline gives CDR1 SGDLS, CDR2 YYNGEE. V was pared by 4 bases and J by 1 base, with 4 bases between. The CDR3 contains 12 residues. CDR3 loop: CASSSRTDTQYF. The DNA for the CDR3 is TGTGCCAGCAGCTCCCGCACAGATACGCAGTATTTT.

This chain uses TRBV11-2 with TRBJ1-1; perhaps TRBD1 as D (6 bases). Germline loops: CDR1 SGHAT, CDR2 FQNNGV. V lost 6 bases to trimming and J lost 0 bases, with 20 bases between them. The CDR3 extends over 17 amino acids. In DNA form, the CDR3 reads TGTGCCAGCAGTTCCACCACCAGGGGACTTATGAACACTGAAGCTTTCTTT. This encodes CASSSTTRGLMNTEAFF.

V gene TRBV6-4 combines with J gene TRBJ2-2; D gene uncertain. V lost 2 bases to trimming and J lost 5 bases, with 9 bases between them. Germline V gives CDR1 MRHNA, CDR2 SNTAGT. The CDR3 has 14 residues. The CDR3 coding sequence is TGTGCCAGCAGTGACAAGATCGCAACCGGGGAGCTGTTTTTT. This codes for CASSDKIATGELFF.

The genes are TRBV11-2 and TRBJ1-1; no clear D gene. Germline-derived CDR1 and CDR2 are SGHAT and FQNNGV. This CDR3 comprises 14 residues. V was clipped by 2 bases and J by 1 base, with 8 bases between them. The CDR3 bases are TGTGCCAGCAGCTTAATCTTCGGGAACACTGAAGCTTTCTTT. Translation gives CASSLIFGNTEAFF. The full variable domain, rest sourced from reference TRBV11-2 and TRBJ1-1, is EAGVAQSPRYKIIEKRQSVAFWCNPISGHATLYWYQQILGQGPKLLIQFQNNGVVDDSQLPKDRFSAERLKGVDSTLKIQPAKLEDSAVYLCASSLIFGNTEAFFGQGTRLTVV.

The J gene is TRBJ2-7, the V gene TRBV6-6; 9 bases align to TRBD2. From germline, CDR1 is MNHNY and CDR2 SVGAGI (reference sequence). The CDR3 length is 16 residues. The V and J ends lost 3 bases and 0 bases, in that order; junction bases with no gene match: 6. CDR3 region: CASSYSGTSLSYEQYF. In DNA, the CDR3 is TGTGCCAGCAGTTATTCAGGGACTAGCCTCTCCTACGAGCAGTACTTC.

The rearrangement uses TRBV9 and TRBJ2-2; 8 nucleotides align to TRBD1. After removal of 5 bases from V and 3 bases from J, the junction contained 9 bases not matched to a gene. Germline CDR1 is SGDLS and CDR2 is YYNGEE. The CDR3 has 16 amino acids. The chain's CDR3 is CASSPRRGPYTGELFF. CDR3 DNA sequence: TGTGCCAGCAGTCCCCGCAGGGGGCCCTACACCGGGGAGCTGTTTTTT. Together with reference TRBV9 and TRBJ2-2, the CDR3 gives the full variable domain: DSGVTQTPKHLITATGQRVTLRCSPRSGDLSVYWYQQSLDQGLQFLIQYYNGEERAKGNILERFSAQQFPDLHSELNLSSLELGDSALYFCASSPRRGPYTGELFFGEGSRLTVL.

The chain has TRBV19 and TRBJ2-1, with no clear D. The CDR3 is 11 residues long. Germline assignment: CDR1 LNHDA and CDR2 SQIVND (reference sequence). With 4 bases removed from V and 5 bases from J, the gap between germline ends came to 3 bases. CDR3 sequence reads: CASSTDNEQFF. The CDR3 DNA is TGTGCCAGTAGTACAGACAATGAGCAGTTCTTC.

The chain carries TRBV7-9 and TRBJ1-1, with TRBD1 matching 7 bases. J gave up 1 base and V 4 bases, and 3 bases lay outside the gene matches. Germline CDR1 SEHNR, CDR2 FQNEAQ (reference sequence). The CDR3 has 14 residues. In DNA, the CDR3 is TGTGCCAGCAGCTGGCGACAGGGGAACACTGAAGCTTTCTTT. Its translation is CASSWRQGNTEAFF.

This clone was detected only once. V and J are TRBV5-6 and TRBJ1-3; D call uncertain. The V end lost 6 bases, the J end lost 0 bases, and 10 bases lay between the germline ends. CDR3 length: 14 residues. Per the germline V gene, CDR1 is SGHDT and CDR2 is YYEEEE. The CDR3 here is CASTRGISGNTIYF. Here the CDR3 DNA reads TGTGCCAGCACCCGCGGGATCTCTGGAAACACCATATATTTT.